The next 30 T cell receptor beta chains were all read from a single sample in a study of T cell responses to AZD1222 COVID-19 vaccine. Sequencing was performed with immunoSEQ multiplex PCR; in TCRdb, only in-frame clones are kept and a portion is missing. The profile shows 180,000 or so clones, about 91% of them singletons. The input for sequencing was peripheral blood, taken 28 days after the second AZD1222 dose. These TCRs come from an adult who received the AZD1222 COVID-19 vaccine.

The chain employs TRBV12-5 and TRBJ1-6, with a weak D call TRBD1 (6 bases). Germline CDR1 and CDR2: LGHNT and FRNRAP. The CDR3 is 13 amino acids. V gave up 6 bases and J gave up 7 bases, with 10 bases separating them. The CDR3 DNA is TGTGCTAGTGGGCAGGGGTTGAATTCACCCCTCCACTTT. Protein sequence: CASGQGLNSPLHF.

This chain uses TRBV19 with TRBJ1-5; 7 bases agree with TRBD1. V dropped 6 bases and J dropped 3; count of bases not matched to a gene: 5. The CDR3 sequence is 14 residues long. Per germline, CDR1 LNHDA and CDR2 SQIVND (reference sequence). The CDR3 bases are TGTGCCAGTAGGAACGACAGGGCCAATCAGCCCCAGCATTTT. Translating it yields CASRNDRANQPQHF.

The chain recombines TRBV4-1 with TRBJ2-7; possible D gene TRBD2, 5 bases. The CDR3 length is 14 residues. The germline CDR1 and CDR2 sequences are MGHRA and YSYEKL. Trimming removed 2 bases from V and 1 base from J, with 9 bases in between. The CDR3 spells CASSQIWRSYEQYF. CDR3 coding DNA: TGCGCCAGCAGCCAAATATGGAGGTCCTACGAGCAGTACTTC.

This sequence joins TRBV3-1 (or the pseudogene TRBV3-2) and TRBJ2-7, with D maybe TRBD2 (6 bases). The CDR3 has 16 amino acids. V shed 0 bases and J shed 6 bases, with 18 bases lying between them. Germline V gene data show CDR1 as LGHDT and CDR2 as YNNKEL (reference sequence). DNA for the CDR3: TGTGCCAGCAGCCAAGATTTTTGGGGGAGGCAGCGCGAGCAGTACTTC. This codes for CASSQDFWGRQREQYF.

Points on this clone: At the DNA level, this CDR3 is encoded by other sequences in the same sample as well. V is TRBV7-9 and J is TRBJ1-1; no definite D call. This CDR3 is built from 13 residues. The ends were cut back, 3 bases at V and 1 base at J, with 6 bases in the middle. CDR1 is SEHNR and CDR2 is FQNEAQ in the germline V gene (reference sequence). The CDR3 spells CASSLDPNTEAFF. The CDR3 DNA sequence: TGTGCCAGCAGCTTGGATCCGAACACTGAAGCTTTCTTT.

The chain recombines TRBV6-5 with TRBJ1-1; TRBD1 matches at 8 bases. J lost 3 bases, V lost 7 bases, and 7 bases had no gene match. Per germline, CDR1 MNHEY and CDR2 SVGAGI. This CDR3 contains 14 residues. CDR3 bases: TGTGCCAGCATGTCAGGGGGCTCGGACACTGAAGCTTTCTTT. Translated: CASMSGGSDTEAFF.

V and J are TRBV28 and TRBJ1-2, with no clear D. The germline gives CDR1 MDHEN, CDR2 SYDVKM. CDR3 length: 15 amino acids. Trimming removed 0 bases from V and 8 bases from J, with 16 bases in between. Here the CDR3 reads CASSLWDSKIRGYTF. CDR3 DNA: TGTGCCAGCAGTTTATGGGACTCCAAGATCCGGGGCTACACCTTC.

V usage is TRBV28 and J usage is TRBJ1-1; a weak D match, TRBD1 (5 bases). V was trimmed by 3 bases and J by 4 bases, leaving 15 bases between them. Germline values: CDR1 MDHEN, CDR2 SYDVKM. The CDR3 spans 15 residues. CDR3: CASSFPRWGSTEAFF. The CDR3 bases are TGTGCCAGCAGTTTCCCTCGATGGGGGAGCACTGAAGCTTTCTTT.

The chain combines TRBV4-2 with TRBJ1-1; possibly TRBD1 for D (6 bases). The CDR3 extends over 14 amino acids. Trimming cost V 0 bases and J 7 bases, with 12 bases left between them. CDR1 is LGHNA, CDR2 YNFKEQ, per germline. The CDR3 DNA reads TGTGCCAGCAGCCAAGATGGACAGATTCTTGAAGCTTTCTTT. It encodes CASSQDGQILEAFF.

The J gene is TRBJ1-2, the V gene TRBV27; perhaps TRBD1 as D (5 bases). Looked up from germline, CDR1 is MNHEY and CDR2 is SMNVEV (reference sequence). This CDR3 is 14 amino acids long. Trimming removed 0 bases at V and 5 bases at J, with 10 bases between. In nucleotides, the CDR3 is TGTGCCAGCAGTTTATCTGGGGGGGGATATGGCTACACCTTC. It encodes CASSLSGGGYGYTF.

The CDR3: CASSLGLAGGESTDTQYF. The DNA for the CDR3 is TGCGCCAGCAGCTTGGGACTAGCGGGGGGCGAAAGCACAGATACGCAGTATTTT. This chain joins TRBV5-1 and TRBJ2-3; 13 positions agree with TRBD2. The germline gives CDR1 SGHRS, CDR2 YFSETQ. This CDR3 region has 18 residues. The V and J ends lost 0 bases and 0 bases, in that order; junction bases with no gene match: 4. Based on the CDR3 plus reference TRBV5-1 and TRBJ2-3, the full variable domain is KAGVTQTPRYLIKTRGQQVTLSCSPISGHRSVSWYQQTPGQGLQFLFEYFSETQRNKGNFPGRFSGRQFSNSRSEMNVSTLELGDSALYLCASSLGLAGGESTDTQYFGPGTRLTVL.

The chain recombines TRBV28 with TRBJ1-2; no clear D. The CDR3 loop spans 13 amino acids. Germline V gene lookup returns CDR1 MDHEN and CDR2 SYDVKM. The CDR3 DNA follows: TGTTCGAGCGGGCGGACCCTAACTGGTGGCTACACCTTC. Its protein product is CSSGRTLTGGYTF.

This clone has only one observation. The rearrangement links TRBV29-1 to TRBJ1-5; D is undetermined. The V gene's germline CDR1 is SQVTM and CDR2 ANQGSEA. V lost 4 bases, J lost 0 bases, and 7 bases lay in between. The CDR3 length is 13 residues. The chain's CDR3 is CSVAENSNQPQHF. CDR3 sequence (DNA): TGCAGCGTTGCAGAGAATAGCAATCAGCCCCAGCATTTT.

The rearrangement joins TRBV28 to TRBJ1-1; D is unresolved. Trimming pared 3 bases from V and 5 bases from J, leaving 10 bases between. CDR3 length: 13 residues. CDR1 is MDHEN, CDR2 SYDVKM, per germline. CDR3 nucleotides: TGTGCCAGCAGTTTTGCCGGGGTAACTGAAGCTTTCTTT. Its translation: CASSFAGVTEAFF.

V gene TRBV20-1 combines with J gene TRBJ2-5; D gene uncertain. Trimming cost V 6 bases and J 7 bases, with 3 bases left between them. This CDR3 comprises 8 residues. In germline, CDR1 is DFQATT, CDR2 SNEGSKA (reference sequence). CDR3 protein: CSAGTQYF. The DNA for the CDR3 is TGCAGTGCGGGGACCCAGTACTTC.

Here the CDR3 DNA reads TGTGCCAGCAGCCAGGGGAGGGTGTACGAGACCCAGTACTTC. Residues: CASSQGRVYETQYF. V gene TRBV5-5 combines with J gene TRBJ2-5, with D perhaps matching TRBD2 (7 bases). The germline CDR1 and CDR2 sequences are SGHKS and YYEKEE (reference sequence). The CDR3 contains 14 residues. Deletions cut 4 bases from V and 5 bases from J, with 15 bases between. The variable domain in full, completed from reference TRBV5-5 and TRBJ2-5, reads DAGVTQSPTHLIKTRGQQVTLRCSPISGHKSVSWYQQVLGQGPQFIFQYYEKEERGRGNFPDRFSARQFPNYSSELNVNALLLGDSALYLCASSQGRVYETQYFGPGTRLLVL.

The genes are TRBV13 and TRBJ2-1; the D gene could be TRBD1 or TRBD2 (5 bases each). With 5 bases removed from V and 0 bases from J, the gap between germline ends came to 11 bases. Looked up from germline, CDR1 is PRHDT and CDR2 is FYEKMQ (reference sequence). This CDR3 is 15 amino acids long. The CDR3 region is CASSGGLSSYNEQFF. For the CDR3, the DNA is TGTGCCAGCAGCGGGGGTTTAAGCTCCTACAATGAGCAGTTCTTC.

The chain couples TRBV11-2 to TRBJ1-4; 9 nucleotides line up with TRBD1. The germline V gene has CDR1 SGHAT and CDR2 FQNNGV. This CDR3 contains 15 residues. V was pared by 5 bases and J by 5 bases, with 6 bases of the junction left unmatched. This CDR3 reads CASSVRQGENEKLFF. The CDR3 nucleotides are TGTGCCAGCAGCGTACGACAGGGGGAAAATGAAAAACTGTTTTTT.

CDR3 nucleotide sequence: TGCGCCAGCAGCCAGGATCCTAGCGGGGGGGCTCTAGATGAGCAGTTCTTC. It yields the protein CASSQDPSGGALDEQFF. V and J are TRBV4-1 and TRBJ2-1; the match to TRBD2 covers 12 bases. The CDR3 sequence is 17 residues long. J lost 8 bases, V lost 3 bases, and 11 bases had no gene match. Looked up from germline, CDR1 is MGHRA and CDR2 is YSYEKL.

This chain's CDR3 is CASSRLAGTTDTQYF. CDR3 bases: TGTGCCAGCTCTCGACTAGCGGGGACCACAGATACGCAGTATTTT. The V call is TRBV18, the J call TRBJ2-3, with 11 bases fitting TRBD2. V lost 6 bases and J lost 2; bases outside the gene matches: 4. Germline loops: CDR1 KGHSH, CDR2 LQKENI. The CDR3 is 15 residues long. The full variable domain, in which reference TRBV18 and TRBJ2-3 provide the parts outside the CDR3, is NAGVMQNPRHLVRRRGQEARLRCSPMKGHSHVYWYRQLPEEGLKFMVYLQKENIIDESGMPKERFSAEFPKEGPSILRIQQVVRGDSAAYFCASSRLAGTTDTQYFGPGTRLTVL.

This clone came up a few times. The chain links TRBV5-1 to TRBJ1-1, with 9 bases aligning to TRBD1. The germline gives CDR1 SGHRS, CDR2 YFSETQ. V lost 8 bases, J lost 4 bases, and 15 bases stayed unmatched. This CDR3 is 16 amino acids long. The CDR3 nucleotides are TGCGCCAGTACGAATCACAGGGGGCGGGCGGGCACTGAAGCTTTCTTT. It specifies CASTNHRGRAGTEAFF.

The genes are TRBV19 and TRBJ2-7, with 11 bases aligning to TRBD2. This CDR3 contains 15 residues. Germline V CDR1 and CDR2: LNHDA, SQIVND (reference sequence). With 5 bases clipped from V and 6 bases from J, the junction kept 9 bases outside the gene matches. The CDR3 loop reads CASSPRTSGRPEQYF. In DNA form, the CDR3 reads TGTGCCAGTAGTCCACGGACTAGCGGGCGCCCCGAGCAGTACTTC.

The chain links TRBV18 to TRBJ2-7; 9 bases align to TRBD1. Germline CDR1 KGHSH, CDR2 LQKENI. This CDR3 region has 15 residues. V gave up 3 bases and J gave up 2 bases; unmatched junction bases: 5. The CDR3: CASSPGQGSAYEQYF. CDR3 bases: TGTGCCAGCTCACCGGGACAGGGTAGCGCCTACGAGCAGTACTTC.

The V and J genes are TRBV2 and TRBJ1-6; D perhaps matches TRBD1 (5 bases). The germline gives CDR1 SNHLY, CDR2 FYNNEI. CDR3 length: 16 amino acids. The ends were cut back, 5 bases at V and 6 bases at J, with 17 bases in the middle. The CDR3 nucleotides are TGTGCCAGCAGTTCCGGGACGGCTGGGAGTAATTCACCCCTCCACTTT. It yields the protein CASSSGTAGSNSPLHF.

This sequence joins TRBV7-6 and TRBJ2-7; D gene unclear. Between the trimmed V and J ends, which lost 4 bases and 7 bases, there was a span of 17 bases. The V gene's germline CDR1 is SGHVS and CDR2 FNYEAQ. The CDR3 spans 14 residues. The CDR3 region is CASSSPRWVQEQYF. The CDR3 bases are TGTGCCAGCAGCTCACCACGTTGGGTTCAGGAGCAGTACTTC.

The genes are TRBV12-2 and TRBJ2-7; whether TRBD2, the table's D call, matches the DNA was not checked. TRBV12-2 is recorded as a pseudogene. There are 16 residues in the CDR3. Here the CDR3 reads CASRLARAWKTYEQYF. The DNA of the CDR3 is TGTGCAAGTCGCTTAGCGCGGGCGTGGAAAACCTACGAGCAGTACTTC.

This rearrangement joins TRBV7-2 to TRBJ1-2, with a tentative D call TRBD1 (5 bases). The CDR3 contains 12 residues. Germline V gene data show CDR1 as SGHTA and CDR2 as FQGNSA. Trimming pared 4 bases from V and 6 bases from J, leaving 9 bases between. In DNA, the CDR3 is TGTGCCAGCAGCTGGGACGGGGATGGCTACACCTTC. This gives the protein CASSWDGDGYTF.

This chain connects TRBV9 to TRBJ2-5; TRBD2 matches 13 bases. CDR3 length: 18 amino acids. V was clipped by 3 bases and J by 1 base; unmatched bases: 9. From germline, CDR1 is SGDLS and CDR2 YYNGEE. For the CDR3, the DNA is TGTGCCAGCAGCGGGACTAGCGGGAGAGAAACCATCCAAGAGACCCAGTACTTC. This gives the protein CASSGTSGRETIQETQYF.

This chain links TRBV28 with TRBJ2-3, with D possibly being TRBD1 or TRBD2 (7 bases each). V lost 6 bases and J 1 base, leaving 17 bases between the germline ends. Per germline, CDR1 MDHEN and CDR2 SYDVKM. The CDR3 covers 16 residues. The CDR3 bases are TGTGCCAGCAGCCTATGGGGAGGGGGCCGCACAGATACGCAGTATTTT. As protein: CASSLWGGGRTDTQYF.

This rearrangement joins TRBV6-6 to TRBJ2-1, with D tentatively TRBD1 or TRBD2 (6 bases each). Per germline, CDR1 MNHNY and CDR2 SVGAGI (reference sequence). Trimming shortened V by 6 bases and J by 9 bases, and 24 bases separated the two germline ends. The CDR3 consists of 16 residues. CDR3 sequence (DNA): TGTGCCAGCAGCGGACCCGATCAGCAGAAGGGGGGTGAGCAGTTCTTC. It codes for CASSGPDQQKGGEQFF.